These 27 T cell receptor beta chains were sequenced from one sample in a study of molecular identifiers for immune sequencing clone quantification (dated by TCRdb to the late 2010s). Receptors were amplified or captured by PCR. TCRdb shows the sequencer as Illumina HiSeq 4000. The public reads were run again by TCRdb, first through fastp at Q25 and then through MiXCR, and only productive beta chains were kept. Identical CDR3 proteins give one entry, which carries the most common genes and DNA. The sample data list about half a million distinct CDR3 sequences, and roughly a fifth of these were observed just once. In total, the top ten clones hold about 0.78% of the sample. The sample comprised naive CD8+ T cells from blood, with Jurkat cell RNA spiked in. Per the publication, the cell subset or site label means: FACS-sorted CD8+CD4-CCR7+CD45RA+ naive T cells. These receptor sequences come from a human donor in good health. Some libraries in this study had Jurkat cell RNA spiked in.

This clonotype came up a few times. The gene calls are TRBV20-1 and TRBJ1-2; no reliable D call. CDR3 length: 16 amino acids. The V end lost 1 base, the J end lost 0 bases, and 15 bases lay between the germline ends. Germline V gene sequence: CDR1 DFQATT, CDR2 SNEGSKA (reference sequence). CDR3 loop: CSARASTSETNYGYTF. CDR3 sequence (DNA): TGCAGTGCTAGAGCTTCTACGTCCGAAACTAACTATGGCTACACCTTC.

This clonotype was seen only a few times. V usage is TRBV7-8 and J usage is TRBJ1-5, with D uncertain. V was pared by 5 bases and J by 4 bases, with 15 bases between. CDR1 is SGHVS, CDR2 FQNEAQ, per germline. This CDR3 is built from 15 residues. CDR3 residues: CASSAQASLNQPQHF. CDR3 in DNA: TGTGCCAGCAGCGCCCAAGCGAGTTTAAATCAGCCCCAGCATTTT.

V usage is TRBV4-1 and J usage is TRBJ2-5; unclear D gene. V was pared by 0 bases and J by 11 bases, with 10 bases between. CDR1 MGHRA and CDR2 YSYEKL come from the germline V gene. The CDR3 has 12 amino acids. The CDR3 here is CASSQDGREQYF. The CDR3 DNA reads as TGCGCCAGCAGCCAAGACGGCAGAGAGCAGTACTTC.

This clonotype came up many times. This chain uses TRBV27 with TRBJ1-5; tentatively, D is TRBD1 (5 bases). V was pared by 3 bases and J by 5 bases, with 20 bases between. The CDR3 is made up of 17 amino acids. Germline V gene data show CDR1 as MNHEY and CDR2 as SMNVEV (reference sequence). In DNA form, the CDR3 reads TGTGCCAGCAGTTTTATCTCCCCAGGACATGGGTATCAGCCCCAGCATTTT. As protein: CASSFISPGHGYQPQHF.

The chain couples TRBV3-1 to TRBJ2-5; the D gene is possibly TRBD1 (5 bases). CDR3 length: 16 residues. The V gene's germline CDR1 is LGHDT and CDR2 YNNKEL (reference sequence). The V gene lost 1 base and the J gene lost 4 bases, with 16 bases spanning the gap. The CDR3 loop is CASSQGIYRHGETQYF. DNA for the CDR3: TGTGCCAGCAGCCAAGGGATCTACAGGCATGGAGAGACCCAGTACTTC.

This clonotype was detected only a few times. The V and J genes are TRBV11-3 and TRBJ2-2, with D possibly called TRBD1 or TRBD2 (5 bases each). There are 17 residues in the CDR3. V was shortened by 5 bases and J by 3 bases, with 19 bases between the two germline ends. The germline CDR1 and CDR2 sequences are SGHNT and YENEEA. CDR3 amino acids: CASSTRDGPGHTGELFF. As DNA, the CDR3 is TGTGCCAGCAGCACCCGGGACGGTCCGGGGCACACCGGGGAGCTGTTTTTT.

This clonotype came up many times. CDR3 sequence (DNA): TGTGCCAGCAGTTATAACCGATATTATTCACCCCTCCACTTT. This sequence encodes CASSYNRYYSPLHF. The rearrangement links TRBV27 to TRBJ1-6; D gene uncertain. The CDR3 consists of 14 residues. CDR1 and CDR2 (germline): MNHEY, SMNVEV (reference sequence). The ends were cut back, 4 bases at V and 8 bases at J, with 12 bases in the middle.

This clonotype was counted a few times. This chain's CDR3 is CASSAGTSWADTIYF. The CDR3 nucleotides are TGTGCCAGCAGTGCCGGGACATCATGGGCGGACACCATATATTTT. The chain has TRBV2 and TRBJ1-3; weak D call: TRBD1 (6 bases). Per the germline V gene, CDR1 is SNHLY and CDR2 is FYNNEI. CDR3 size: 15 residues. V lost 4 bases to trimming and J lost 8 bases, with 18 bases between them. The complete variable domain, with remaining parts taken from reference TRBV2 and TRBJ1-3, reads EPEVTQTPSHQVTQMGQEVILRCVPISNHLYFYWYRQILGQKVEFLVSFYNNEISEKSEIFDDQFSVERPDGSNFTLKIRSTKLEDSAMYFCASSAGTSWADTIYFGEGSWLTVV.

This clonotype was observed a handful of times. The chain's CDR3 is CSARDLWGENTEAFF. CDR3 sequence (DNA): TGCAGTGCTAGAGATCTATGGGGGGAGAACACTGAAGCTTTCTTT. The chain carries TRBV20-1 and TRBJ1-1; possibly TRBD1 for D (5 bases). Germline-derived CDR1 and CDR2 are DFQATT and SNEGSKA (reference sequence). CDR3 size: 15 residues. Trimming left V 0 bases short and J 1 base short, with 12 bases between.

This CDR3 reads CASGTGRVEQYF. As DNA, the CDR3 is TGTGCCAGTGGGACAGGGAGGGTCGAGCAGTACTTC. V and J are TRBV21-1 and TRBJ2-7; the table's D call, TRBD1, has no DNA check behind it. TRBV21-1 counts as a pseudogene. The CDR3 is made up of 12 amino acids.

This clonotype appeared a few times. The CDR3 spells CASRGTVGPQETQYF. DNA of the CDR3: TGTGCCAGCAGGGGGACGGTCGGGCCCCAAGAGACCCAGTACTTC. The V call is TRBV6-2 or TRBV6-3, the J call TRBJ2-5; TRBD1 or TRBD2 may be the D gene (5 bases each). V gave up 6 bases and J gave up 1 base, with 15 bases separating them. Germline CDR1 is MNHEY and CDR2 is SVGEGT. This CDR3 comprises 15 residues.

In this sample, this clonotype turned up a few times. The CDR3 region is CASSTAGTSVTYEQYF. The CDR3 coding sequence is TGTGCCAGCAGTACCGCCGGGACTAGCGTTACCTACGAGCAGTACTTC. The chain has TRBV27 and TRBJ2-7; 10 bases match TRBD2. CDR1 and CDR2 from the germline V gene are MNHEY and SMNVEV (reference sequence). V dropped 5 bases and J dropped 2; count of bases not matched to a gene: 9. The CDR3 is 16 amino acids.

This clonotype was observed at least ten times. The rearrangement uses TRBV27 and TRBJ2-7; D tentatively reads TRBD1 or TRBD2 (5 bases each). Germline V gives CDR1 MNHEY, CDR2 SMNVEV (reference sequence). V was clipped by 8 bases and J by 4 bases, with 15 bases between them. This CDR3 comprises 13 residues. Here the CDR3 reads CASGPGQRYEQYF. CDR3 nucleotides: TGTGCCAGCGGCCCGGGGCAGAGATACGAGCAGTACTTC.

A note on this clonotype: At one end the junction does not follow the germline gene, possibly because of a read error. This chain uses TRBV11-2 with TRBJ1-4; D is unclear. The CDR3 loop spans 13 amino acids. Germline CDR1 SGHAT, CDR2 FQNNGV. The CDR3 nucleotides read TGTGTCAGCAGCTTGCCGAACTCGGAAAAACTGTTTTTT. This gives the protein CVSSLPNSEKLFF.

The chain links TRBV20-1 to TRBJ2-7, with D perhaps matching TRBD2 (6 bases). The V gene lost 0 bases and the J gene lost 0 bases, with 21 bases spanning the gap. Germline V gene lookup returns CDR1 DFQATT and CDR2 SNEGSKA (reference sequence). This CDR3 is 18 amino acids long. This CDR3 is CSARDFLGSGQSSYEQYF. CDR3 nucleotide sequence: TGCAGTGCTAGAGATTTTTTGGGAAGCGGGCAAAGCTCCTACGAGCAGTACTTC.

This clonotype has ten or more counts. V usage is TRBV11-2 and J usage is TRBJ2-6, with 10 positions matching TRBD1. J gave up 2 bases and V 6 bases, and 4 bases lay outside the gene matches. This CDR3 contains 16 residues. CDR1 and CDR2 (germline): SGHAT, FQNNGV. The CDR3, as DNA: TGTGCCAGCAGTTCGACAGGGGGCACTGGGGCCAACGTCCTGACTTTC. Its protein product is CASSSTGGTGANVLTF.

About this clonotype itself: Since a much larger clone is just one base distant, this may be a read error. The chain links TRBV15 to TRBJ2-1; D possibly corresponds to TRBD1 (5 bases). V was pared by 2 bases and J by 12 bases, with 17 bases between. CDR3 length equals 14 residues. CDR1 and CDR2 from the germline V gene are LNHNV and YYDKDF (reference sequence). CDR3: CATSRYPGIVGQFF. DNA for the CDR3: TGTGCCACCAGCAGATACCCAGGGATTGTAGGGCAGTTCTTC.

This rearrangement joins TRBV4-1 to TRBJ2-3, with 9 positions matching TRBD2. Per germline, CDR1 MGHRA and CDR2 YSYEKL. Trimming cost V 5 bases and J 8 bases; bases outside gene matches: 17. The CDR3 has 17 amino acids. CDR3 DNA sequence: TGCGCCAGCAGCGTTTCACCGGGACTAGCTGCCGCAGGTACGCAGTATTTT. Its translation: CASSVSPGLAAAGTQYF.

This clonotype was counted at least ten times. The chain combines TRBV28 with TRBJ2-3; D may match TRBD1 or TRBD2 (6 bases each). There are 15 residues in the CDR3. Trimming removed 7 bases at V and 4 bases at J, with 18 bases between. CDR1 and CDR2 (germline): MDHEN, SYDVKM. The CDR3 sequence: CASTRIGGGSDTQYF. The DNA for the CDR3 is TGTGCCAGCACGCGAATCGGGGGCGGTTCAGATACGCAGTATTTT.

This clonotype came up a few times. The chain employs TRBV9 and TRBJ2-3; the D gene is possibly TRBD2 (5 bases). The V end was cut by 4 bases, the J end by 2 bases, with 14 bases between. Germline V gene data show CDR1 as SGDLS and CDR2 as YYNGEE. The CDR3 sequence is 15 residues long. The CDR3 is CASSLTGIDTDTQYF. The CDR3 DNA sequence: TGTGCCAGCAGCTTAACCGGGATAGACACAGATACGCAGTATTTT.

Ten or more counts support this clonotype. This chain connects TRBV4-1 to TRBJ2-7; D unresolved. The germline CDR1 and CDR2 sequences are MGHRA and YSYEKL. V lost 4 bases and J lost 5, with 9 bases in between. The CDR3 is 12 residues long. As DNA, the CDR3 is TGCGCCAGCAGCCCCAATGGGCACGAGCAGTACTTC. The encoded protein is CASSPNGHEQYF.

To note about this clonotype: With a much larger clone just one base away, this may be a read error. V is TRBV5-1 and J is TRBJ2-1, with D unresolved. There are 13 residues in the CDR3. Germline V gives CDR1 SGHRS, CDR2 YFSETQ. The CDR3 protein is CASSLAGFDERFF. CDR3 in DNA: TGCGCCAGCAGCTTGGCCGGGTTCGATGAGCGGTTCTTC.

This clonotype was picked up many times. The chain employs TRBV7-9 and TRBJ1-1; TRBD1 is a possible D gene (5 bases). This CDR3 has 17 residues. V dropped 1 base and J dropped 4 bases, with 19 bases sitting between them. From germline, CDR1 is SEHNR and CDR2 FQNEAQ (reference sequence). CDR3 coding DNA: TGTGCCAGCAGCTTAGTCCGCCTGATGGGGGTCCGCACTGAAGCTTTCTTT. It specifies CASSLVRLMGVRTEAFF.

This clonotype was detected only a few times. The chain combines TRBV7-7 with TRBJ2-3; TRBD2 might be the D (5 bases). Trimming removed 5 bases from V and 11 bases from J, with 17 bases in between. CDR1 and CDR2 (germline): SSHAT, FNYEAQ (reference sequence). The CDR3 spans 13 residues. The CDR3, as DNA: TGTGCCAGCAGCGAGATGGTGGGAGTAGGGCAGTATTTT. This codes for CASSEMVGVGQYF.

To note about this clonotype: At one end, the junction sequence differs from germline, possibly due to a read error. This chain connects TRBV13 to TRBJ2-7, with a possible D match to TRBD2 (5 bases). The length of the CDR3 is 13 residues. Germline V gives CDR1 PRHDT, CDR2 FYEKMQ (reference sequence). In DNA, the CDR3 is TGTGCCAGCAGCCCAACGGGGTCATACGAGCAGTGCTTC. It translates to CASSPTGSYEQCF.

Details on this clonotype: A single base separates this from a much larger clone, so it may be a read error. The J gene is TRBJ2-7, the V gene TRBV20-1, with a weak D call TRBD2 (6 bases). The V gene lost 5 bases and the J gene lost 7 bases, with 21 bases spanning the gap. Germline V gene lookup returns CDR1 DFQATT and CDR2 SNEGSKA (reference sequence). This CDR3 comprises 14 residues. The CDR3 coding sequence is TGCAGTGCTCCCCCTCTCGCGGGGTCGGGTGAGCAGTACTTC. Translation gives CSAPPLAGSGEQYF.

The V gene is TRBV6-5, the J gene TRBJ2-7, with D uncertain. The CDR3 contains 15 residues. With 3 bases removed from V and 4 bases from J, the gap between germline ends came to 16 bases. Germline V gene data show CDR1 as MNHEY and CDR2 as SVGAGI. In DNA form, the CDR3 reads TGTGCCAGCAGTTATTCTTCTGGCGTCGGGTACGAGCAGTACTTC. It specifies CASSYSSGVGYEQYF.